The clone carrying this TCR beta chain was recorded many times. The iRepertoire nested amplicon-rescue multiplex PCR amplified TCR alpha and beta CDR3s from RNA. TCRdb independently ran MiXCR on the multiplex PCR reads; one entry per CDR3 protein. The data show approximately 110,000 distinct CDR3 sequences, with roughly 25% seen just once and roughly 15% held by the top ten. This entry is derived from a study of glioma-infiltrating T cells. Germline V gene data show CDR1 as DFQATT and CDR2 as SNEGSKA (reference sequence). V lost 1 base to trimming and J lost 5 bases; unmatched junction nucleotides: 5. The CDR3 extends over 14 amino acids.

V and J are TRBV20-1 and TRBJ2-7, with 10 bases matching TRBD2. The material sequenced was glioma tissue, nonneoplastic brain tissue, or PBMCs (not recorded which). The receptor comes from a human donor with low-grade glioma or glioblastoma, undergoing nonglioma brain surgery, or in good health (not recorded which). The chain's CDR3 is CSARGTSGTHEQYF. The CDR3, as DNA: TGCAGTGCTAGAGGCACTAGCGGGACCCACGAGCAGTACTTC.